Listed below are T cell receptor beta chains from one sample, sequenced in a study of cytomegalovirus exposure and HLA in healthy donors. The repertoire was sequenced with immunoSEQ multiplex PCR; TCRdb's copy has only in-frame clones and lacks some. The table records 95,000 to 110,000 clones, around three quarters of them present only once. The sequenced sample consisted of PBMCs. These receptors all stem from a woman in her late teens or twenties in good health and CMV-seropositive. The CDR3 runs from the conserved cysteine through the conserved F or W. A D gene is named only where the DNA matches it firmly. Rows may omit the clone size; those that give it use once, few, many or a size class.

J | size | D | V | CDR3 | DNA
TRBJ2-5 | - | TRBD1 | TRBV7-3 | CASSITGGYETQYF | TGTGCCAGCAGCATTACAGGGGGTTACGAGACCCAGTACTTC
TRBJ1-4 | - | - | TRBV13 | CASSLRGGTNEKLFF | TGTGCCAGCAGCTTACGTGGGGGGACTAATGAAAAACTGTTTTTT
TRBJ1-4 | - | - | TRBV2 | CASRSDPRREKLFF | TGTGCCAGCAGGTCGGATCCACGGCGGGAAAAACTGTTTTTT
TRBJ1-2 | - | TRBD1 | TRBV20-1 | CSARTGYGYTF | TGCAGTGCCAGGACAGGGTATGGCTACACCTTC
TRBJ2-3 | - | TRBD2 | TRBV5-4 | CASVERGGTDTQYF | TGTGCCAGCGTAGAGCGGGGGGGCACAGATACGCAGTATTTT
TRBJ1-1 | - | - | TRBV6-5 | CASSMTATGEAFF | TGTGCCAGCAGTATGACAGCAACAGGTGAAGCTTTCTTT
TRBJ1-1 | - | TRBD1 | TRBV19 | CASSPRQGDTEAFF | TGTGCCAGTAGTCCCAGACAGGGGGACACTGAAGCTTTCTTT
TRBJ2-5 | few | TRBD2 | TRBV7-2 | CASSRGGTSGAAQYF | TGTGCCAGCAGCCGAGGTGGGACTAGCGGGGCTGCCCAGTACTTC
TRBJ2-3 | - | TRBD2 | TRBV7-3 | CASSPTSATDTQYF | TGTGCCAGCAGCCCCACTAGCGCCACAGATACGCAGTATTTT
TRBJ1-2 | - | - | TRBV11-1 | CASSLKGFYGYTF | TGTGCCAGCAGCTTAAAGGGGTTCTATGGCTACACCTTC
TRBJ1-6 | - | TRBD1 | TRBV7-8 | CASSLKDRASSYNSPLHF | TGTGCCAGCAGCTTGAAAGACAGGGCGAGCTCCTATAATTCACCCCTCCACTTT
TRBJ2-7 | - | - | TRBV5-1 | CASSLDGQVRYEQYF | TGCGCCAGCAGCTTGGATGGTCAGGTCAGATACGAGCAGTACTTC
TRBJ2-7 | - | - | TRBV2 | CASRETSESYEQYF | TGTGCCAGCAGGGAGACTAGTGAGTCCTACGAGCAGTACTTC
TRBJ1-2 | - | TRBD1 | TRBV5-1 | CASSPSGTGNYYGYTF | TGCGCCAGCAGCCCATCCGGGACAGGGAATTACTATGGCTACACCTTC
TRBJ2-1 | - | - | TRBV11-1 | CASSLVGGISPNEQFF | TGTGCCAGCAGCTTAGTTGGCGGGATCTCGCCCAATGAGCAGTTCTTC
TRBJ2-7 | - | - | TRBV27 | CASSPDWTYEQYF | TGTGCCAGCAGTCCGGACTGGACCTACGAGCAGTACTTC
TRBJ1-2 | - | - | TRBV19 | CASSPPEGLGYGYTF | TGTGCCAGTAGTCCCCCGGAGGGGCTCGGCTATGGCTACACCTTC
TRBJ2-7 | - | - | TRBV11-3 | CASSRTETGYEQYF | TGTGCCAGCAGCCGTACGGAGACAGGATACGAGCAGTACTTC
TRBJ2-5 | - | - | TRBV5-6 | CASSLRQMGGETQYF | TGTGCCAGCAGCTTGAGACAGATGGGCGGAGAGACCCAGTACTTC
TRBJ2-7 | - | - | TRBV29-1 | CSVEDYQEPYEQYF | TGCAGCGTTGAAGATTACCAAGAACCCTACGAGCAGTACTTC
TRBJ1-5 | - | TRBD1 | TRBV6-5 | CASRRQGLGQPQHF | TGTGCCAGCAGACGACAGGGTTTAGGTCAGCCCCAGCATTTT
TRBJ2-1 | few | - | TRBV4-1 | CASSHPDNYNEQFF | TGCGCCAGCAGCCACCCCGACAACTACAATGAGCAGTTCTTC
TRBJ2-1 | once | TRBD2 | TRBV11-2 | CASSLRTSGRALPNEQFF | TGTGCCAGCAGCTTGCGGACTAGCGGGAGGGCCCTCCCCAATGAGCAGTTCTTC
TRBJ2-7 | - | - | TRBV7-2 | CASSLVLAAGHEQYF | TGTGCCAGCAGCTTAGTGTTGGCGGCAGGGCACGAGCAGTACTTC
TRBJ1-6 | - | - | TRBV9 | CASSVATGGSYNSPLHF | TGTGCCAGCAGCGTAGCTACCGGGGGCTCCTATAATTCACCCCTCCACTTT
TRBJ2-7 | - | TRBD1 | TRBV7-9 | CASSLSSGTATYEQYF | TGTGCCAGCAGCCTTTCCTCCGGGACAGCCACCTACGAGCAGTACTTC
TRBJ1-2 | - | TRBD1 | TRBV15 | CATSRHVQGAGGYTF | TGTGCCACCAGCAGACACGTACAGGGGGCCGGAGGCTACACCTTC
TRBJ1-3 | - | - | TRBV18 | CASSPGESSGNTIYF | TGTGCCAGCTCACCGGGCGAAAGCTCTGGAAACACCATATATTTT
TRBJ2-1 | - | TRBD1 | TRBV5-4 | CASSFGDRGPYNEQFF | TGTGCCAGCAGCTTCGGGGACAGGGGGCCGTACAATGAGCAGTTCTTC
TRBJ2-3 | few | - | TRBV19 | CASSTKDTQYF | TGTGCCAGTAGTACCAAAGATACGCAGTATTTT
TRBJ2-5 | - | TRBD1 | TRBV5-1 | CASSPRDRKETQYF | TGCGCCAGCAGCCCCCGGGACAGAAAAGAGACCCAGTACTTC
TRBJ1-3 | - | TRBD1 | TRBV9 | CASSETPDRETSGNTIYF | TGTGCCAGCAGCGAGACCCCGGACAGGGAGACCTCTGGAAACACCATATATTTT
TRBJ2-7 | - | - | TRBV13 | CASSKDSYEQYF | TGTGCCAGCAGCAAGGACAGCTACGAGCAGTACTTC
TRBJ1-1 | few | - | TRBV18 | CASSADSNTEAFF | TGTGCCAGCTCAGCCGACTCGAACACTGAAGCTTTCTTT
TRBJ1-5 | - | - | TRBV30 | CAWSVQGNQPQHF | TGTGCCTGGAGTGTACAGGGCAATCAGCCCCAGCATTTT
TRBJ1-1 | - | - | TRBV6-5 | CASSYLTGTEAFF | TGTGCCAGCAGTTACCTGACGGGCACTGAAGCTTTCTTT
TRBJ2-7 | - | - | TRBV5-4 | CASSPQGGLGYEQYF | TGTGCCAGCAGCCCACAGGGGGGGCTTGGGTACGAGCAGTACTTC
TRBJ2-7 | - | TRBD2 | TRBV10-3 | CAISETSGSSYEQYF | TGTGCCATCAGTGAGACTAGCGGAAGCTCCTACGAGCAGTACTTC
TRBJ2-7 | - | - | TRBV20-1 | CSARRGEQYF | TGCAGTGCTAGAAGGGGCGAGCAGTACTTC
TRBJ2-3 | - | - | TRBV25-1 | CASRAPGSDTQYF | TGTGCCAGCCGAGCGCCGGGGTCAGATACGCAGTATTTT
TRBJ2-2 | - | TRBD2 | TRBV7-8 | CASSLSPGLAGYTGELFF | TGTGCCAGCAGCTTATCCCCGGGACTAGCGGGGTACACCGGGGAGCTGTTTTTT
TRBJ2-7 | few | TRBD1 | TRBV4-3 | CASSQALPGTGGFYEQYF | TGCGCCAGCAGCCAAGCTCTTCCCGGGACAGGGGGCTTCTACGAGCAGTACTTC
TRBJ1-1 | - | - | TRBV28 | CASSFLANTEAFF | TGTGCCAGCAGTTTCCTAGCGAACACTGAAGCTTTCTTT
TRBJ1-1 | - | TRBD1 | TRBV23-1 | CASSRSGTGSPEAFF | TGCGCCAGCAGTCGATCCGGGACAGGGTCCCCTGAAGCTTTCTTT
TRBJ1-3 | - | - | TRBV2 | CVLRGFSGNTIYF | TGTGTCTTGAGAGGGTTCTCTGGAAACACCATATATTTT
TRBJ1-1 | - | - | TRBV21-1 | CASLAFVQGDLEAFF | TGTGCCAGCCTCGCGTTTGTACAGGGGGACCTGGAAGCTTTCTTT
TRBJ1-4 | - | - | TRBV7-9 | CASSRSRVSNEKLFF | TGTGCCAGCAGTAGAAGCAGGGTTAGTAATGAAAAACTGTTTTTT
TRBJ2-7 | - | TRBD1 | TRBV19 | CASSMLGQGSYEQYF | TGTGCCAGTAGTATGTTGGGACAGGGATCCTACGAGCAGTACTTC
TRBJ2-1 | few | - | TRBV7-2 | CASSPDRDNEQFF | TGTGCCAGCAGTCCCGACAGAGACAATGAGCAGTTCTTC
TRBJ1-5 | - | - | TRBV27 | CASSSRSNQPQHF | TGTGCCAGCAGTTCACGGAGCAATCAGCCCCAGCATTTT
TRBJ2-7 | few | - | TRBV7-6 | CASSPIRGQKYEQYF | TGTGCCAGCAGCCCCATCCGAGGACAGAAGTACGAGCAGTACTTC
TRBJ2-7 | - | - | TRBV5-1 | CASSLVRGPPYEQYF | TGCGCCAGCAGCTTGGTGAGAGGGCCCCCCTACGAGCAGTACTTC